Reported below is one T cell receptor (beta chain). The antigen remains undetermined. The record originates from a study of post-analysis software for immune sequencing data. Whole-study context: Recorded disease courses covered relapsing-remitting, secondary progressive and progressive-relapsing multiple sclerosis. Some patients had no subtype annotation.

The germline V and J ends were trimmed by 0 bases and 1 base, with 10 bases remaining between them. The CDR3 is 15 amino acids. Germline V gene lookup returns CDR1 SGHRS and CDR2 YFSETQ. Unique molecular identifiers were built into the TCR beta cDNA libraries. TCRdb processed the PCR reads anew with MiXCR; each CDR3 protein has one entry. Here the sample spans fewer than 900,000 distinct CDR3 sequences, around 45% being singletons. General study results and limits: Comparison with controls showed significantly lower normalized Chao1 diversity in multiple sclerosis patients. A handful of TRBV segments were significantly more frequent in patients than in controls. TRBV5-6, TRBV5-1 and TRBV20-1 were among these segments. By F measure, samples from a shared preparation batch strongly co-clustered.

The source of this sequence is a girl aged 5-17 years with multiple sclerosis. V is TRBV5-1 and J is TRBJ2-5, with D perhaps matching TRBD1 (5 bases). Sequencing was carried out using blood. The CDR3 here is CASSLARVSQETQYF. Here the CDR3 DNA reads TGCGCCAGCAGCTTGGCCAGGGTCAGCCAAGAGACCCAGTACTTC. The whole variable domain, filled in from reference TRBV5-1 and TRBJ2-5, reads KAGVTQTPRYLIKTRGQQVTLSCSPISGHRSVSWYQQTPGQGLQFLFEYFSETQRNKGNFPGRFSGRQFSNSRSEMNVSTLELGDSALYLCASSLARVSQETQYFGPGTRLLVL.